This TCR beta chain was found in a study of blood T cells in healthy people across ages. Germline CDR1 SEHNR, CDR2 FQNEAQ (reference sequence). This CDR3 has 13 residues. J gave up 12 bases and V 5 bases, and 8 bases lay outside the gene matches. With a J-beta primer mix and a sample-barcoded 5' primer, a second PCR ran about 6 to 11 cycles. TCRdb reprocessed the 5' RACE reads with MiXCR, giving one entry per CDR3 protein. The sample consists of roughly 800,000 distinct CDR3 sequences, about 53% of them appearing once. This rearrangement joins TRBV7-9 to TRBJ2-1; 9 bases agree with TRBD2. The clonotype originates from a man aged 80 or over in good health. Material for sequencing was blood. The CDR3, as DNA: TGTGCCAGCAGCGCGGGACTAGCTTTCTGGCAGTTCTTC. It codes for CASSAGLAFWQFF.